Listed here are 23 T cell receptor beta chains from one sample, sequenced in a study of immune cell composition in non-small cell lung cancer. Only in-frame clones appear in the TCRdb table, and some are missing; sequencing was by immunoSEQ multiplex PCR. The data hold around 1,700 clones, with roughly 80% observed a single time. Sequenced input: lung tumor tissue. The receptors were sampled from a human donor with non-small cell lung cancer.

This clone appeared once. V usage is TRBV6-5 and J usage is TRBJ1-5; the D gene is possibly TRBD1 (6 bases). The CDR3 loop spans 15 amino acids. CDR1 MNHEY and CDR2 SVGAGI come from the germline V gene. V dropped 6 bases and J dropped 4 bases, with 16 bases sitting between them. The CDR3 region is CASRRTVAKNQPQHF. The DNA of the CDR3 is TGTGCCAGCAGACGGACAGTTGCAAAAAATCAGCCCCAGCATTTT.

The rearrangement joins TRBV6-5 to TRBJ2-2, with TRBD1 matching over 7 bases. CDR3 length equals 15 residues. Germline values: CDR1 MNHEY, CDR2 SVGAGI. V dropped 6 bases and J dropped 5; count of bases not matched to a gene: 9. CDR3 DNA sequence: TGTGCCAGCAGGACGCGACAGGGAAGAACCGGGGAGCTGTTTTTT. It yields the protein CASRTRQGRTGELFF.

By share, this clone ranks as large. The chain uses TRBV6-1 and TRBJ1-5; no clear D. The CDR3 extends over 14 amino acids. Trimming shortened V by 4 bases and J by 5 bases, and 12 bases separated the two germline ends. CDR1 MNHNS and CDR2 SASEGT come from the germline V gene. CDR3 nucleotides: TGTGCCAGCAGTGCAAACAGTCCACATCAGCCCCAGCATTTT. It codes for CASSANSPHQPQHF.

The V and J genes are TRBV4-1 and TRBJ1-2, with no clear D. The CDR3 consists of 12 residues. V lost 4 bases, J lost 8 bases, and 11 bases lay in between. The germline V gene encodes CDR1 MGHRA and CDR2 YSYEKL. The CDR3 sequence is CASSPLRGGYTF. For the CDR3, the DNA is TGCGCCAGCAGCCCCCTTCGCGGGGGCTACACCTTC.

The V gene is TRBV7-6, the J gene TRBJ2-3; the match to TRBD1 covers 8 bases. The J segment lost 6 bases and the V segment lost 4 bases, leaving 30 bases of the junction unmatched. This CDR3 is 22 amino acids long. Germline-derived CDR1 and CDR2 are SGHVS and FNYEAQ. The CDR3 coding sequence is TGTGCCAGCAGCTCCGGGACAGGTCGTATGGCCCCCGGGACTCCTTCACAGGATACGCAGTATTTT. It is translated as CASSSGTGRMAPGTPSQDTQYF.

This clone appeared once. This CDR3 is CASSRDIGGTDTQYF. The CDR3 DNA is TGTGCCAGCAGTCGGGACATAGGGGGCACAGATACGCAGTATTTT. V usage is TRBV11-2 and J usage is TRBJ2-3, with TRBD1 as a possible D gene (6 bases). V was pared by 6 bases and J by 1 base, with 14 bases between. Germline V lookup: CDR1 SGHAT, CDR2 FQNNGV. There are 15 residues in the CDR3.

The chain employs TRBV5-4 and TRBJ2-1; TRBD2 is a possible D gene (6 bases). The CDR3 loop spans 14 amino acids. The V end lost 5 bases, the J end lost 5 bases, and 14 bases lay between the germline ends. Per germline, CDR1 SGHNT and CDR2 YYREEE (reference sequence). The CDR3 DNA follows: TGTGCCAGCAGTTTTGGGGGGACCCACAATGAGCAGTTCTTC. Translated: CASSFGGTHNEQFF.

V usage is TRBV5-1 and J usage is TRBJ1-2; D is uncertain. Trimming cost V 3 bases and J 0 bases, with 9 bases left between them. The V gene's germline CDR1 is SGHRS and CDR2 YFSETQ. This CDR3 region has 14 residues. For the CDR3, the DNA is TGCGCCAGCAGCTCAACCGCGACTAACTATGGCTACACCTTC. Protein: CASSSTATNYGYTF.

V is TRBV7-6 and J is TRBJ2-5, with 8 bases matching TRBD1. Germline values: CDR1 SGHVS, CDR2 FNYEAQ. CDR3 length equals 15 residues. Losses at the gene ends were 5 bases for V and 4 bases for J; bases not matched to a gene: 9. The CDR3: CASSPGGGGGETQYF. The CDR3 region has the DNA TGTGCCAGCAGCCCAGGGGGCGGTGGGGGAGAGACCCAGTACTTC.

The chain couples TRBV18 to TRBJ2-1; TRBD2 is a possible D gene (6 bases). V lost 5 bases and J 8 bases, leaving 13 bases between the germline ends. This CDR3 comprises 13 residues. Germline V gene lookup returns CDR1 KGHSH and CDR2 LQKENI. The CDR3 DNA reads as TGTGCCAGCTCATTTGGCGGGGCAGATGAGCAGTTCTTC. It encodes CASSFGGADEQFF.

The chain has TRBV2 and TRBJ1-3; D possibly corresponds to TRBD1 (5 bases). Germline V gives CDR1 SNHLY, CDR2 FYNNEI. The CDR3 consists of 13 residues. V was cut by 7 bases and J by 3 bases, with 10 bases left in between. CDR3 residues: CASIGTYGNTIYF. CDR3 DNA: TGTGCCAGCATTGGGACTTATGGAAACACCATATATTTT.

V is TRBV9 and J is TRBJ1-5, with a weak D call TRBD1 (5 bases). V was pared by 3 bases and J by 7 bases, with 11 bases between. Germline-derived CDR1 and CDR2 are SGDLS and YYNGEE. This CDR3 is built from 13 residues. The CDR3 sequence is CASSDNSGQPQHF. CDR3 nucleotide sequence: TGTGCCAGCAGCGACAATTCAGGGCAGCCCCAGCATTTT.

V and J are TRBV19 and TRBJ1-1; a weak D match, TRBD1 (5 bases). CDR3 length equals 14 residues. V was clipped by 4 bases and J by 0 bases, with 9 bases between them. Germline CDR1 is LNHDA and CDR2 is SQIVND (reference sequence). The CDR3, as DNA: TGTGCCAGTAGTACGGACATAATGAACACTGAAGCTTTCTTT. Its translation is CASSTDIMNTEAFF. The full variable domain, completed using reference TRBV19 and TRBJ1-1, is DGGITQSPKYLFRKEGQNVTLSCEQNLNHDAMYWYRQDPGQGLRLIYYSQIVNDFQKGDIAEGYSVSREKKESFPLTVTSAQKNPTAFYLCASSTDIMNTEAFFGQGTRLTVV.

The table lists this clone with a few counts. This chain links TRBV27 with TRBJ1-1, with 8 nucleotides matching TRBD1. The V gene's germline CDR1 is MNHEY and CDR2 SMNVEV (reference sequence). The CDR3 contains 19 residues. Germline trimming cut 2 bases from V and 3 bases from J; bases unmatched to any gene: 17. CDR3 DNA sequence: TGTGCCAGCAGTTTAGGAAGGACAGGGATATCCGTTTTCGACACTGAAGCTTTCTTT. This codes for CASSLGRTGISVFDTEAFF.

This clone is hyperexpanded within its sample. The gene calls are TRBV4-3 and TRBJ1-2; the D gene is possibly TRBD1 (5 bases). Germline CDR1 and CDR2: LGHNA and YSLEER. The CDR3 totals 15 residues. The V gene lost 1 base and the J gene lost 2 bases, with 11 bases spanning the gap. The CDR3 sequence is CASSQGGGSNYGYTF. The CDR3 DNA is TGCGCCAGCAGCCAAGGCGGGGGGTCAAACTATGGCTACACCTTC.

The chain employs TRBV7-2 and TRBJ1-1; 9 nucleotides agree with TRBD1. After removal of 5 bases from V and 8 bases from J, the junction contained 9 bases not matched to a gene. The CDR3 is made up of 14 amino acids. Germline assignment: CDR1 SGHTA and CDR2 FQGNSA. The CDR3 DNA reads TGTGCCAGCAGCCCTACTTCCGGGACAGGGGAAGCTTTCTTT. Its translation: CASSPTSGTGEAFF.

This chain joins TRBV18 and TRBJ1-1; D call uncertain. This CDR3 is built from 13 residues. V dropped 6 bases and J dropped 6 bases, with 14 bases sitting between them. Germline assignment: CDR1 KGHSH and CDR2 LQKENI. The CDR3 nucleotides are TGTGCCAGCTCGCCTGTGACTCGCGCTGAAGCTTTCTTT. Protein sequence: CASSPVTRAEAFF. The full variable domain, in which reference TRBV18 and TRBJ1-1 provide the parts outside the CDR3, is NAGVMQNPRHLVRRRGQEARLRCSPMKGHSHVYWYRQLPEEGLKFMVYLQKENIIDESGMPKERFSAEFPKEGPSILRIQQVVRGDSAAYFCASSPVTRAEAFFGQGTRLTVV.

The genes are TRBV7-2 and TRBJ2-6; D is unclear. The CDR3 is 15 amino acids. V was pared by 1 base and J by 1 base, with 5 bases between. Germline V gene lookup returns CDR1 SGHTA and CDR2 FQGNSA. The CDR3 coding sequence is TGTGCCAGCAGCTTAGTTGTATCTGGGGCCAACGTCCTGACTTTC. Its translation is CASSLVVSGANVLTF.

The J gene is TRBJ2-3, the V gene TRBV7-3; D is possibly TRBD2 (6 bases). V gave up 5 bases and J gave up 5 bases, with 14 bases separating them. The CDR3 spans 14 residues. The germline CDR1 and CDR2 sequences are SGHTA and FQGTGA. The CDR3 region is CASSLLGSLDTQYF. In DNA, the CDR3 is TGTGCCAGCAGCCTACTCGGGAGTCTAGATACGCAGTATTTT.

The chain joins TRBV5-1 to TRBJ2-1; 9 positions match TRBD2. After removal of 0 bases from V and 7 bases from J, the junction contained 8 bases not matched to a gene. The CDR3 is made up of 16 amino acids. In germline, CDR1 is SGHRS, CDR2 YFSETQ. The CDR3 reads CASSLDGLAGSNEQFF. As DNA, the CDR3 is TGCGCCAGCAGCTTGGATGGGCTAGCGGGGAGTAATGAGCAGTTCTTC.

The rearrangement links TRBV5-1 to TRBJ2-2; TRBD1 agrees at 9 bases. Trimming took 2 bases from V and 5 from J; bases not matched to a gene: 7. CDR3 length equals 16 residues. The germline gives CDR1 SGHRS, CDR2 YFSETQ. CDR3 nucleotide sequence: TGCGCCAGCAGCTTAGCCGGGACAGGGAAAACCGGGGAGCTGTTTTTT. This encodes CASSLAGTGKTGELFF.

The V and J genes are TRBV7-2 and TRBJ1-5, with 7 bases matching TRBD1. Germline assignment: CDR1 SGHTA and CDR2 FQGNSA. This CDR3 region has 14 residues. J was trimmed by 6 bases and V by 5 bases; bases with no gene match: 7. The chain's CDR3 is CASSLDRVTQPQHF. For the CDR3, the DNA is TGTGCCAGCAGCCTCGACAGGGTTACTCAGCCCCAGCATTTT.

J is TRBJ1-3 and V is TRBV27; D is perhaps TRBD1 (6 bases). Germline CDR1 and CDR2: MNHEY and SMNVEV (reference sequence). Trimming took 6 bases from V and 1 from J, leaving 13 bases between them. The CDR3 is 15 amino acids. The CDR3 loop is CASSDRLISGNTIYF. Written as DNA, the CDR3 is TGTGCCAGCAGCGACAGGTTGATTTCTGGAAACACCATATATTTT.